This record covers a single TCR beta chain. The data stem from a study of OX40 agonist ivuxolimab in advanced cancers. Produced via immunoSEQ multiplex PCR; TCRdb's table is partial and in-frame only. The data hold around 21,000 clones, with roughly 80% observed a single time. Germline V lookup: CDR1 DFQATT, CDR2 SNEGSKA (reference sequence). The CDR3 contains 11 residues. V lost 0 bases and J 10 bases, leaving 7 bases between the germline ends. The gene calls are TRBV20-1 and TRBJ2-1, with D hard to call. The sample in question was CD4+ or CD8+ T cells sorted from blood, obtained in a trial of the OX40 agonist ivuxolimab. The sequence derives from an adult with an advanced solid tumor such as melanoma, head and neck, liver or kidney cancer. The chain's CDR3 is CSARDHGEQFF. The CDR3 nucleotides are TGCAGTGCTAGAGATCATGGGGAGCAGTTCTTC.